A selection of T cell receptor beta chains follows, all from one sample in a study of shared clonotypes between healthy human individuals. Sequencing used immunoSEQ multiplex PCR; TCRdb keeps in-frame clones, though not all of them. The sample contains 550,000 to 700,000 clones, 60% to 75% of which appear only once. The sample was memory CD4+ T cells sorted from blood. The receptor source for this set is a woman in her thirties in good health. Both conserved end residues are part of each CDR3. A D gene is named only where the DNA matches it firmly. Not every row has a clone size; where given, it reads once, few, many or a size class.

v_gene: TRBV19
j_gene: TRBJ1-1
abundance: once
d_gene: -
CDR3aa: CASQMFGGARTEAFF
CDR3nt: TGTGCCAGTCAGATGTTTGGGGGGGCCAGAACTGAAGCTTTCTTT

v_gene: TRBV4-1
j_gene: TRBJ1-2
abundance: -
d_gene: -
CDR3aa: CASSRGDGYTF
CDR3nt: TGCGCCAGCAGCCGGGGAGATGGCTACACCTTC

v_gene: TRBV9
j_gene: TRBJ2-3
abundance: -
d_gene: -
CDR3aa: CASSVGGLSTDTQYF
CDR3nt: TGTGCCAGCAGCGTAGGGGGTCTTTCCACAGATACGCAGTATTTT

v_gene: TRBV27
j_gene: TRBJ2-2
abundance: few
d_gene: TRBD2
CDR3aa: CASSLSSSGRRTGELFF
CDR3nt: TGTGCCAGCAGTTTATCGAGCAGCGGGAGACGTACCGGGGAGCTGTTTTTT

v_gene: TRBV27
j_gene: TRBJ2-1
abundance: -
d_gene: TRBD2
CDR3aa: CASRPSGPSYNEQFF
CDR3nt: TGTGCCAGCAGACCTAGCGGGCCTTCCTACAATGAGCAGTTCTTC

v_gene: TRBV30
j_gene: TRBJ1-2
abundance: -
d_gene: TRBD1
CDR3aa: CAWTMTGAGGYTF
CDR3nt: TGTGCCTGGACCATGACAGGGGCAGGCGGCTACACCTTC

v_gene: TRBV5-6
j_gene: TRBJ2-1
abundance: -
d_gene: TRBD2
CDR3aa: CASSLAGAGPNNEQFF
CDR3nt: TGTGCCAGCAGCTTGGCCGGAGCGGGACCTAACAATGAGCAGTTCTTC

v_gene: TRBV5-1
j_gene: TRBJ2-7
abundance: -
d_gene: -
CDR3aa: CASSSQGIYEQYF
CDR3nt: TGTGCCAGCAGCTCTCAGGGAATCTACGAGCAGTACTTC

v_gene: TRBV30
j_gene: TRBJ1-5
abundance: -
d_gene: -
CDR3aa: CAWSVGSTRNQPQHF
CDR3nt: TGTGCCTGGAGTGTAGGGTCGACTCGCAATCAGCCCCAGCATTTT

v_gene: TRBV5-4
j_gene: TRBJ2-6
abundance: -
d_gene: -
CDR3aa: CASSLVWGTKAGANVLTF
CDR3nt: TGTGCCAGCAGCTTGGTATGGGGAACTAAGGCTGGGGCCAACGTCCTGACTTTC

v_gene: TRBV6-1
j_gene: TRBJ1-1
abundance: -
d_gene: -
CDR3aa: CASSEAMWQTNTEAFF
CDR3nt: TGTGCCAGCAGTGAAGCGATGTGGCAGACGAACACTGAAGCTTTCTTT

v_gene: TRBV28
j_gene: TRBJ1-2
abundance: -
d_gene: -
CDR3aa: CASITANYGYTF
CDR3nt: TGTGCCAGCATAACTGCTAACTATGGCTACACCTTC

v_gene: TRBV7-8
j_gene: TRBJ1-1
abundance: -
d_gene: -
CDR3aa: CASSSRTVVNTEAFF
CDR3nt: TGTGCCAGCAGCTCCCGGACAGTGGTGAACACTGAAGCTTTCTTT

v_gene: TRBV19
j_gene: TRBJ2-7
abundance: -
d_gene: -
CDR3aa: CASSISAWGSYEQYF
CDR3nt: TGTGCCAGTAGTATTTCGGCTTGGGGCTCCTACGAGCAGTACTTC

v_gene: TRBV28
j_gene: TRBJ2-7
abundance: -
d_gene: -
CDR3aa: CASSTASRVGAYEQYF
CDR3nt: TGTGCCAGCAGTACCGCCAGTCGGGTAGGGGCCTACGAGCAGTACTTC

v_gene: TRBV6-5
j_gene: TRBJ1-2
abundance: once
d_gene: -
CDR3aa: CASSRLLRGAYGYTF
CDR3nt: TGTGCCAGCAGTCGTCTCTTGAGGGGCGCCTATGGCTACACCTTC

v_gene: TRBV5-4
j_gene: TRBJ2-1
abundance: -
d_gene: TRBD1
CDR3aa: CASSLPTPDRSSYNEQFF
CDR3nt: TGTGCCAGCAGCTTGCCAACTCCGGACAGGAGCTCCTACAATGAGCAGTTCTTC

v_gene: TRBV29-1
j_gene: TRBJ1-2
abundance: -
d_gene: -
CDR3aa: CSVEAVTGAGGYTF
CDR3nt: TGCAGCGTTGAAGCCGTTACAGGTGCTGGCGGCTACACCTTC

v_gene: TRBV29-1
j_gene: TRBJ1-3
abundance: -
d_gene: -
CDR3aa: CSVGSAGNTIYF
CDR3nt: TGCAGCGTTGGCTCGGCTGGAAACACCATATATTTT

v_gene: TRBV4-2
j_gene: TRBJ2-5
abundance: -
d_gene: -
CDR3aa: CASSQDSIGYQETQYF
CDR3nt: TGTGCCAGCAGCCAAGATTCGATAGGGTACCAAGAGACCCAGTACTTC

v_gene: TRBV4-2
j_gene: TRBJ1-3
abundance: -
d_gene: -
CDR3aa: CASSQAGGTGNTIYF
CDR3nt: TGTGCCAGCAGCCAGGCTGGGGGGACCGGAAACACCATATATTTT

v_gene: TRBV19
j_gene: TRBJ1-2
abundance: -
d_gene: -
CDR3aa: CASRNQDEIGYTF
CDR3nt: TGTGCCAGTAGAAACCAAGACGAAATAGGCTACACCTTC

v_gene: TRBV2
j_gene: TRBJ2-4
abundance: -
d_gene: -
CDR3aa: CASSGTIYSPKNIQYF
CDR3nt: TGTGCCAGCAGTGGAACAATTTACAGTCCCAAAAACATTCAGTACTTC

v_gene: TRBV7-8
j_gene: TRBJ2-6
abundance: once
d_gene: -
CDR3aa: CASSLAGVGGGANVLTF
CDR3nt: TGTGCCAGCAGCTTAGCCGGCGTGGGAGGTGGGGCCAACGTCCTGACTTTC

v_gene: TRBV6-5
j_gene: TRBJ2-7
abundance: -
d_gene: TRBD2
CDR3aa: CASSSYSSGSRHEQYF
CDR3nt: TGTGCCAGCAGTTCCTACTCAAGCGGGAGTCGGCACGAGCAGTACTTC

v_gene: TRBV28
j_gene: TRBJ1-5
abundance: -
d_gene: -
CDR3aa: CASSSARHTNQPQHF
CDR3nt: TGTGCCAGCAGCTCTGCTCGACATACCAATCAGCCCCAGCATTTT

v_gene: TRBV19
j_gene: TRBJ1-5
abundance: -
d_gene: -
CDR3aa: CASSVDSHQPQHF
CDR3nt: TGTGCCAGTAGTGTTGACAGTCATCAGCCCCAGCATTTT

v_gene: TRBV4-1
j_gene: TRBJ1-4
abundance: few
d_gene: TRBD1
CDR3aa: CASSQVGTGAEKLFF
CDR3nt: TGCGCCAGCAGCCAAGTGGGGACAGGGGCCGAAAAACTGTTTTTT

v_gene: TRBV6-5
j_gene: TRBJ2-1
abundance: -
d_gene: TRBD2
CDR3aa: CASSLTSGRADEQFF
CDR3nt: TGTGCCAGCAGTTTGACTAGCGGGAGGGCCGATGAGCAGTTCTTC

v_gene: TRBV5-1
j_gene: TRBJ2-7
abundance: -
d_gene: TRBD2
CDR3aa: CASNSPVSSGGEQYF
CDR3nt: TGCGCCAGCAACTCCCCAGTTTCTAGCGGGGGCGAGCAGTACTTC

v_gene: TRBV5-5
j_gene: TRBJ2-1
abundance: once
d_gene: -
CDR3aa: CASSLGRRDEQFF
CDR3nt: TGTGCCAGCAGCTTGGGTAGACGGGATGAGCAGTTCTTC

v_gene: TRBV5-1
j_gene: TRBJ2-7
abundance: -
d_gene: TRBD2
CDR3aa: CASSGLAGTIGEQYF
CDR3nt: TGCGCCAGCAGCGGGCTAGCGGGAACGATTGGGGAGCAGTACTTC

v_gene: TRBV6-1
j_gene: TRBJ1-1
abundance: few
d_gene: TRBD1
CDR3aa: CASRFQGAWGTEAFF
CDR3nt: TGTGCCAGCAGATTCCAGGGGGCGTGGGGCACTGAAGCTTTCTTT

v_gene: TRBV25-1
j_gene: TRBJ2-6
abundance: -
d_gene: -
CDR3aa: CASTQVGPGANVLTF
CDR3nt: TGTGCCAGCACCCAAGTAGGCCCTGGGGCCAACGTCCTGACTTTC

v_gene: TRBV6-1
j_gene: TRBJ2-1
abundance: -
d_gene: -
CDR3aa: CASSDYRYNEQFF
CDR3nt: TGTGCCAGCAGTGATTACAGGTACAATGAGCAGTTCTTC

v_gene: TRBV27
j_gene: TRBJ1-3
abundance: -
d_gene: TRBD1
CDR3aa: CASSTRLRYRGVKRNTIYF
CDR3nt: TGTGCCAGCAGTACCCGACTACGATACAGGGGAGTAAAAAGAAACACCATATATTTT

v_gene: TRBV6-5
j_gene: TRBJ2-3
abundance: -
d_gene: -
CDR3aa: CASSYKLTRTDTQYF
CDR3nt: TGTGCCAGCAGTTACAAACTAACCCGCACAGATACGCAGTATTTT

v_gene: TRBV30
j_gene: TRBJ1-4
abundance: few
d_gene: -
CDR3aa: CAWSAGGTNEKLFF
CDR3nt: TGTGCCTGGAGTGCCGGGGGAACTAATGAAAAACTGTTTTTT

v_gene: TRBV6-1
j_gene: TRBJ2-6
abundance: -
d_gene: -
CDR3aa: CASSEDGGGANVLTF
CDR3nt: TGTGCCAGCAGTGAAGATGGGGGAGGGGCCAACGTCCTGACTTTC

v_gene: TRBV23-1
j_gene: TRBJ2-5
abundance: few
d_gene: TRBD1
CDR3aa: CASSQGDGLGAPQETQYF
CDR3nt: TGCGCCAGCAGCCAGGGGGATGGATTGGGGGCGCCTCAAGAGACCCAGTACTTC

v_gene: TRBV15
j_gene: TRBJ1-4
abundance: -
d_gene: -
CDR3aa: CATSRQGFNEKLFF
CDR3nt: TGTGCCACCAGCAGACAGGGTTTTAATGAAAAACTGTTTTTT

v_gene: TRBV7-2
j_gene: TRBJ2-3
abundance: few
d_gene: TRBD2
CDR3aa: CASSQGLGPGTDTQYF
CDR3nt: TGTGCCAGCAGCCAGGGACTAGGTCCTGGCACAGATACGCAGTATTTT

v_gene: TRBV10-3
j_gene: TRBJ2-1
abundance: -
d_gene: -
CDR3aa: CAISESGVGRSNEQFF
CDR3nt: TGTGCCATCAGTGAGTCGGGAGTTGGACGTTCCAATGAGCAGTTCTTC

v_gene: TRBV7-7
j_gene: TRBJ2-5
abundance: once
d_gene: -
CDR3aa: CASSLVGGGVVSETQYF
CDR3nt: TGTGCCAGCAGCTTAGTAGGGGGCGGGGTAGTCTCGGAGACCCAGTACTTC

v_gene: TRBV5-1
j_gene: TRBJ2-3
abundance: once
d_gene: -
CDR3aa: CASSSRDASTDTQYF
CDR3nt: TGCGCCAGCAGCTCCCGGGACGCTAGCACAGATACGCAGTATTTT

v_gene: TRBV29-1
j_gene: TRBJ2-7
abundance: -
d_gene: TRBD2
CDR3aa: CSVLGLAGNSYEQYF
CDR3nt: TGCAGCGTTTTAGGACTAGCGGGAAACTCCTACGAGCAGTACTTC

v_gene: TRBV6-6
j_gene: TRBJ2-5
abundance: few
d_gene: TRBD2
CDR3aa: CASSPLSGSKYF
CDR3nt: TGTGCCAGCAGCCCCCTGAGCGGGAGTAAGTACTTC

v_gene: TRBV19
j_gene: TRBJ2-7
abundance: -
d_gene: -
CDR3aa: CASSLRGSEEQYF
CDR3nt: TGTGCCAGTAGTTTAAGGGGATCGGAAGAGCAGTACTTC

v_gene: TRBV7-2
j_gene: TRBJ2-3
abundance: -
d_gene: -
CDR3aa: CASSPIRSGSLFF
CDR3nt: TGTGCCAGCAGCCCGATTCGGAGCGGCAGCCTCTTCTTT

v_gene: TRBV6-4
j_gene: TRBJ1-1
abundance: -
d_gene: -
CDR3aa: CASSRYGNTEAFF
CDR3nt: TGTGCCAGCAGCCGATACGGGAACACTGAAGCTTTCTTT

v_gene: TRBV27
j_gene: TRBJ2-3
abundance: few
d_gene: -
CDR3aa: CASSFRETADTQYF
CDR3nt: TGTGCCAGCAGTTTTCGGGAGACGGCGGATACGCAGTATTTT

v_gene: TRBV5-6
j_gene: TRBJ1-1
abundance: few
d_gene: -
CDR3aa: CASSLTMNTEAFF
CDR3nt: TGTGCCAGCAGCTTGACGATGAACACTGAAGCTTTCTTT

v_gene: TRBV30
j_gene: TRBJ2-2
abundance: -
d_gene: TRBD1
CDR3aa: CAWTRGRSTGELFF
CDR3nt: TGTGCCTGGACCAGGGGGCGCAGCACCGGGGAGCTGTTTTTT

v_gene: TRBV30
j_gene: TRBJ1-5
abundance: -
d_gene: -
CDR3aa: CAWSYPGTRSNQPQHF
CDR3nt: TGTGCCTGGAGTTATCCAGGGACAAGGTCCAATCAGCCCCAGCATTTT

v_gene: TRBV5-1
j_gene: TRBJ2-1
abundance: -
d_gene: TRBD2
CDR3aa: CASSLGPQGSGGDNEQFF
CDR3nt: TGCGCCAGCAGCTTGGGTCCCCAAGGTAGCGGGGGGGACAATGAGCAGTTCTTC

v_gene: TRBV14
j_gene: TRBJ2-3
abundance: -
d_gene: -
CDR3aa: CASSQDKGWNTDTQYF
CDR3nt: TGTGCCAGCAGCCAAGATAAGGGGTGGAACACAGATACGCAGTATTTT

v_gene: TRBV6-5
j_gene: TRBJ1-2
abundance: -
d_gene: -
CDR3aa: CASSYGQGIGGYTF
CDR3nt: TGTGCCAGCAGTTATGGCCAGGGAATCGGCGGCTACACCTTC